This is a list of T cell receptor beta chains from one sample in a study of blood T cell repertoires in COVID-19. Generated by immunoSEQ multiplex PCR, the TCRdb table keeps only in-frame clones and is missing some. Of over 250,000 clones listed, about nine tenths are singletons. What was sequenced was PBMCs or T cells enriched from blood (not recorded which). The receptor set was obtained from a woman in her sixties who had recovered from COVID-19. Both conserved end residues are part of each CDR3. A D gene is named only where the DNA matches it firmly. The size field is filled for only some rows; it gives once, few, many or a size class.

size	V	J	D	CDR3	DNA
-	TRBV5-1	TRBJ2-1	TRBD2	CASSPGTSERLYNEQFF	TGCGCCAGCAGCCCAGGGACTAGCGAACGACTATACAATGAGCAGTTCTTC
-	TRBV5-1	TRBJ1-2	-	CASSLGAGEGYTF	TGCGCCAGCAGCTTGGGGGCAGGGGAAGGCTACACCTTC
-	TRBV18	TRBJ1-1	TRBD1	CASSPNHGQGGTEAFF	TGTGCCAGCTCACCCAACCACGGACAGGGAGGCACTGAAGCTTTCTTT
-	TRBV5-1	TRBJ1-2	-	CASSLDVNNYGYTF	TGCGCCAGCAGCTTGGATGTCAATAACTATGGCTACACCTTC
-	TRBV5-1	TRBJ1-1	TRBD1	CASSSDRGNTEAFF	TGCGCCAGCAGCTCCGACAGGGGGAACACTGAAGCTTTCTTT
few	TRBV3-1/TRBV3-2	TRBJ1-4	-	CASSQDIQRAGGEKLFF	TGTGCCAGCAGCCAAGATATCCAAAGGGCGGGTGGAGAAAAACTGTTTTTT
-	TRBV5-6	TRBJ1-3	TRBD1	CASSTPGQGAGNTIYF	TGTGCCAGCAGTACACCGGGACAGGGGGCTGGAAACACCATATATTTT
-	TRBV5-1	TRBJ2-2	TRBD1	CASSSWGTGGNTGELFF	TGCGCCAGCAGCTCTTGGGGAACAGGGGGAAACACCGGGGAGCTGTTTTTT
-	TRBV29-1	TRBJ2-1	TRBD2	CSVVAGVHYNEQFF	TGCAGCGTTGTGGCGGGAGTGCATTACAATGAGCAGTTCTTC
-	TRBV4-1	TRBJ2-2	TRBD1	CASSQLYGTGGGGTGELFF	TGCGCCAGCAGCCAGCTTTACGGGACAGGGGGCGGTGGCACCGGGGAGCTGTTTTTT
-	TRBV6-5	TRBJ2-7	TRBD1	CASRGTGAGYEQYF	TGTGCCAGCAGGGGGACAGGGGCCGGTTACGAGCAGTACTTC
once	TRBV5-5	TRBJ2-1	-	CASSLVTVSLYTEQFF	TGTGCCAGCAGCTTGGTGACAGTGAGCTTGTACACTGAGCAGTTCTTC
-	TRBV11-3	TRBJ1-1	TRBD1	CASSFQGTGNTEAFF	TGTGCCAGCAGCTTCCAGGGGACAGGGAACACTGAAGCTTTCTTT
-	TRBV28	TRBJ1-2	-	CASNILGNYGYTF	TGTGCCAGCAACATCCTCGGGAACTATGGCTACACCTTC
-	TRBV5-1	TRBJ1-5	-	CASSLGQSNQPQHF	TGCGCCAGCAGCTTGGGGCAATCCAATCAGCCCCAGCATTTT
-	TRBV6-5	TRBJ2-1	TRBD2	CASTSGGYNEQFF	TGTGCCAGCACTAGCGGGGGCTACAATGAGCAGTTCTTC
-	TRBV12-3/TRBV12-4	TRBJ2-3	-	CASSWPTRQYF	TGTGCCAGCAGCTGGCCCACCCGCCAGTATTTT
-	TRBV5-4	TRBJ2-7	-	CASSSGGLSSYEQYF	TGTGCCAGCAGCTCAGGGGGGCTAAGCTCCTACGAGCAGTACTTC
-	TRBV5-4	TRBJ1-1	-	CASSLPPGEGTEAFF	TGTGCCAGCAGCTTGCCCCCCGGGGAGGGAACTGAAGCTTTCTTT
-	TRBV4-1	TRBJ2-7	TRBD2	CASSPGEIAGYYEQYF	TGCGCCAGCAGCCCGGGGGAAATAGCGGGATACTACGAGCAGTACTTC
-	TRBV5-1	TRBJ1-4	-	CASSSGGRSSSDEKLFF	TGCGCCAGCAGCTCCGGGGGAAGGAGTTCGAGTGATGAAAAACTGTTTTTT
-	TRBV10-1	TRBJ2-3	TRBD1	CASSSWTGSDTQYF	TGCGCCAGCAGCTCTTGGACAGGGTCAGATACGCAGTATTTT
-	TRBV5-5	TRBJ1-2	-	CASSLSFGVGYGYTF	TGTGCCAGCAGCTTGTCATTCGGGGTTGGCTATGGCTACACCTTC
-	TRBV4-1	TRBJ2-1	TRBD1	CASSQTGTGGYREQFF	TGCGCCAGCAGCCAGACCGGGACAGGGGGATATCGGGAGCAGTTCTTC
-	TRBV11-1	TRBJ2-3	TRBD2	CASSLMLAGSTDTQYF	TGTGCCAGCAGCTTAATGCTAGCGGGGAGCACAGATACGCAGTATTTT
-	TRBV5-4	TRBJ1-3	-	CASSLDYSGNTIYF	TGTGCCAGCAGCCTGGACTACTCTGGAAACACCATATATTTT
once	TRBV24-1	TRBJ1-5	-	CATSAGRINQPQHF	TGTGCCACCAGCGCGGGACGGATCAATCAGCCCCAGCATTTT
-	TRBV6-5	TRBJ1-5	-	CASRGAGVYNQPQHF	TGTGCCAGCCGGGGGGCAGGGGTATACAATCAGCCCCAGCATTTT
-	TRBV28	TRBJ1-5	-	CASSLLADNQPQHF	TGTGCCAGCAGTTTGTTGGCAGATAATCAGCCCCAGCATTTT
-	TRBV30	TRBJ1-4	-	CAWSVPRVYEKLFF	TGTGCCTGGAGTGTACCGAGGGTTTACGAAAAACTGTTTTTT
-	TRBV7-9	TRBJ1-4	-	CASSDRRLKDEKLFF	TGTGCCAGCAGCGACAGGCGGTTGAAGGATGAAAAACTGTTTTTT
-	TRBV18	TRBJ2-1	TRBD2	CASSPYDLAGGGDEQFF	TGTGCCAGCTCACCCTACGACTTGGCTGGCGGGGGTGATGAGCAGTTCTTC
-	TRBV3-1/TRBV3-2	TRBJ1-2	-	CASSQDRGRGHRYTF	TGTGCCAGCAGCCAAGATAGGGGAAGGGGTCATCGCTACACCTTC
-	TRBV7-2	TRBJ2-1	-	CASSFRGGRNEQFF	TGTGCCAGCAGCTTTAGGGGGGGTCGGAATGAGCAGTTCTTC
-	TRBV2	TRBJ2-5	-	CASSDRAERGPGKYMETQYF	TGTGCCAGCAGTGATAGGGCCGAAAGAGGGCCTGGAAAGTATATGGAGACCCAGTACTTC
-	TRBV7-8	TRBJ2-7	-	CASSLQENEQYF	TGTGCCAGCAGCCTACAGGAAAACGAGCAGTACTTC
-	TRBV4-1	TRBJ1-5	-	CASSHHLGVREGNQPQHF	TGCGCCAGCAGCCACCACCTAGGAGTCCGGGAGGGCAATCAGCCCCAGCATTTT
-	TRBV12-3/TRBV12-4	TRBJ2-7	-	CASSWAQYYEQYF	TGTGCCAGCAGTTGGGCGCAGTACTACGAGCAGTACTTC
-	TRBV5-5	TRBJ1-5	-	CASSLNPGGGQPQHF	TGTGCCAGCAGCTTGAATCCCGGGGGAGGACAGCCCCAGCATTTT
once	TRBV12-3/TRBV12-4	TRBJ1-2	-	CASSFPEGYGYTF	TGTGCCAGCAGTTTCCCGGAGGGCTATGGCTACACCTTC
-	TRBV19	TRBJ2-3	TRBD1	CASSTGGSDTQYF	TGTGCCAGTAGTACAGGGGGCTCAGATACGCAGTATTTT
-	TRBV7-6	TRBJ2-1	TRBD2	CASSPGLAGNEQFF	TGTGCCAGCAGCCCAGGACTAGCTGGTAATGAGCAGTTCTTC
-	TRBV11-2	TRBJ2-7	TRBD1	CASSSGRGREQYF	TGTGCCAGCAGCTCGGGCAGGGGGCGTGAGCAGTACTTC
-	TRBV27	TRBJ2-1	TRBD1	CASSGGGTGVWNEQFF	TGTGCCAGCAGTGGGGGGGGGACAGGGGTGTGGAATGAGCAGTTCTTC
-	TRBV6-5	TRBJ1-2	TRBD1	CASIKGGLRGYTF	TGTGCCAGCATTAAAGGGGGCTTGAGAGGCTACACCTTC
-	TRBV29-1	TRBJ2-2	-	CSVGGRENTGELFF	TGCAGCGTTGGCGGCAGGGAGAACACCGGGGAGCTGTTTTTT
-	TRBV10-3	TRBJ1-2	-	CAISTNYGYTF	TGTGCCATCTCAACTAACTATGGCTACACCTTC
-	TRBV10-1	TRBJ1-1	TRBD1	CASSESSGGYTEAFF	TGCGCCAGCAGTGAGTCTTCAGGGGGGTACACTGAAGCTTTCTTT
-	TRBV9	TRBJ2-3	TRBD2	CASSSEGRGGDTQYF	TGTGCCAGCAGCTCCGAAGGGCGGGGGGGAGATACGCAGTATTTT
-	TRBV30	TRBJ2-5	TRBD1	CAFRRGRGPQETQYF	TGTGCCTTTCGGAGGGGCAGGGGGCCTCAAGAGACCCAGTACTTC
-	TRBV18	TRBJ2-2	TRBD2	CASSRRETYTGELFF	TGTGCCAGCTCTCGGCGGGAGACCTACACCGGGGAGCTGTTTTTT
-	TRBV4-2	TRBJ2-6	-	CASSQDSSGANVLTF	TGTGCCAGCAGCCAAGACAGCTCTGGGGCCAACGTCCTGACTTTC